One T cell receptor (beta chain) is described in this entry. No antigen is known for it. The naive CD8 population came from CD45RO-negative cells selected for CCR7, without terminally differentiated effector memory CD45RA+ cells. The data belong to a study of shared clonotypes between healthy human individuals. Study-level background: A few men and a couple of women, aged 18 to 49, were donors.

Each PCR replicate from the sorted subsets contained about 200 ng DNA, which is tens of thousands of T cell genomes. Libraries were prepared by immunoSEQ multiplex PCR; TCRdb keeps only in-frame clonotypes and omits some of them. Altogether hundreds of thousands of clones are present, approximately 96% being singletons, with the ten largest covering approximately 0.1%. Germline V lookup: CDR1 PRHDT, CDR2 FYEKMQ (reference sequence). V was pared by 5 bases and J by 0 bases, with 13 bases between. The CDR3 is made up of 15 amino acids. Study-wide results and limits: Relative to memory subsets, naive subsets generally showed larger estimated richness.

The receptor comes from a woman aged 30 to 39 in good health. Input material: naive CD8+ T cells sorted from blood. V gene TRBV13 combines with J gene TRBJ1-2; no clear D gene. Here the CDR3 DNA reads TGTGCCAGCAGCCAGCTAGACCGTTCTAACTATGGCTACACCTTC. This encodes CASSQLDRSNYGYTF.